The 10 T cell receptor beta chains listed next were all sequenced from one sample in a study of CXCR3-negative and CXCR3-positive naive CD8 T cells. The authors prepared UMI-labeled TRB cDNA libraries by 5' RACE. TCRdb re-called the 5' RACE reads and gives one entry per CDR3 protein, without DNA. The sample's table shows 35,000 to 55,000 distinct CDR3 sequences. Sequencing was carried out using naive CXCR3- CD8+ T cells from blood. Subset here: CD45RO-CCR7+CD27+CD95- naive CD8+ T cells lacking CXCR3 (TNR3-). The receptor source for this set is a human donor in good health. Some clones in this sample may be carry-over from other donors' samples.

V and J are TRBV10-3 and TRBJ1-5. Per the germline V gene, CDR1 is ENHRY and CDR2 is SYGVKD. This CDR3 region has 12 residues. The CDR3 region is CATQDPNQPQHF.

The rearrangement joins TRBV15 to TRBJ2-3; TCRdb names TRBD2, which stays unverified in the absence of DNA. CDR1 and CDR2 (germline): LNHNV, YYDKDF (reference sequence). This CDR3 is built from 13 residues. This CDR3 is CATSRLPGYTQYF.

The V call is TRBV7-7, the J call TRBJ2-1; TCRdb lists TRBD1, though no DNA is available to test this call. Germline V lookup: CDR1 SSHAT, CDR2 FNYEAQ (reference sequence). There are 15 residues in the CDR3. The CDR3 is CASSGGPSTFDEQFF.

The rearrangement links TRBV4-2 to TRBJ2-1; the TCRdb D gene call, TRBD1, has no DNA to confirm it. Germline lookup yields CDR1 LGHNA and CDR2 YNFKEQ. This CDR3 is 18 amino acids long. The CDR3 reads CASSQVGPGGWSYNEQFF.

This rearrangement joins TRBV4-1 to TRBJ1-5; as DNA is missing, the TRBD1 call by TCRdb cannot be tested. Germline CDR1 and CDR2: MGHRA and YSYEKL. This CDR3 has 19 residues. CDR3 loop: CASSQDLGQELYSNQPQHF.

The V and J genes are TRBV27 and TRBJ2-1; TCRdb calls TRBD1, which cannot be checked without DNA. CDR3 length: 16 amino acids. CDR1 is MNHEY, CDR2 SMNVEV, per germline (reference sequence). The CDR3 region is CASSSQGALAYNEQFF.

The rearrangement links TRBV18 to TRBJ2-2; TCRdb indicates TRBD1, and absent DNA this call remains unverified. Germline lookup yields CDR1 KGHSH and CDR2 LQKENI. The CDR3 runs to 16 residues. This CDR3 reads CASPLRGDIDTGELFF.

The chain's CDR3 is CASSTGETGELFF. This chain uses TRBV2 with TRBJ2-2; TCRdb designates TRBD1, a call that cannot be tested without DNA. The CDR3 is 13 residues long. CDR1 SNHLY and CDR2 FYNNEI come from the germline V gene.

The chain links TRBV9 to TRBJ1-2. The CDR3 length is 13 residues. The germline V gene has CDR1 SGDLS and CDR2 YYNGEE. The CDR3 spells CASSVSYRVGYTF. Looking up the rest from reference TRBV9 and TRBJ1-2 gives the full variable domain: DSGVTQTPKHLITATGQRVTLRCSPRSGDLSVYWYQQSLDQGLQFLIQYYNGEERAKGNILERFSAQQFPDLHSELNLSSLELGDSALYFCASSVSYRVGYTFGSGTRLTVV.

The chain couples TRBV4-2 to TRBJ1-5; TCRdb picks TRBD1, but there is no DNA to check that call. Germline V gives CDR1 LGHNA, CDR2 YNFKEQ. This CDR3 contains 18 residues. CDR3 loop: CASSQDLVSGGLNQPQHF.